This is a list of T cell receptor beta chains from one sample in a study of blood T cells in healthy people across ages. TCRdb processed the 5' RACE reads anew with MiXCR; each CDR3 protein has one entry. The sample yields 950,000 to 1,200,000 distinct CDR3 sequences, more than 30% seen once. The sample taken for sequencing was blood. Every receptor here comes from a man younger than 35 in good health. Both conserved end residues are part of each CDR3. Fields, in order: CDR3 length, clone size, V gene, J gene, CDR3 protein. The listing skips clone size in some rows; elsewhere it reads once, few, many or a size class.

len: 14; abundance: few; v_gene: TRBV20-1; j_gene: TRBJ1-5; CDR3aa: CSAVTGNPNQPQHF
len: 13; abundance: .; v_gene: TRBV4-3; j_gene: TRBJ2-1; CDR3aa: CASSQESDNEQFF
len: 16; abundance: .; v_gene: TRBV9; j_gene: TRBJ2-3; CDR3aa: CASSATRGGSVDTQYF
len: 14; abundance: .; v_gene: TRBV2; j_gene: TRBJ1-2; CDR3aa: CASSPLQNSYGYTF
len: 15; abundance: .; v_gene: TRBV12-3/TRBV12-4; j_gene: TRBJ2-1; CDR3aa: CASSFTDQGGDEQFF
len: 18; abundance: .; v_gene: TRBV4-1; j_gene: TRBJ2-4; CDR3aa: CASSHALDNALAKNIQYF
len: 16; abundance: .; v_gene: TRBV10-3; j_gene: TRBJ2-3; CDR3aa: CATSEAGVPNTDTQYF
len: 16; abundance: .; v_gene: TRBV21-1; j_gene: TRBJ1-1; CDR3aa: CASSKAQGLGNTEAFF
len: 19; abundance: .; v_gene: TRBV27; j_gene: TRBJ2-1; CDR3aa: CASSSGGGTGRGQYNEQFF
len: 16; abundance: .; v_gene: TRBV3-1; j_gene: TRBJ2-3; CDR3aa: CASSQDPLAGGAAQYF
len: 18; abundance: few; v_gene: TRBV9; j_gene: TRBJ2-1; CDR3aa: CASSVDSSTLAGESEQFF
len: 15; abundance: .; v_gene: TRBV4-3; j_gene: TRBJ2-5; CDR3aa: CASSQDGRYRETQYF
len: 17; abundance: .; v_gene: TRBV20-1; j_gene: TRBJ2-1; CDR3aa: CSARGLAGTHTYNEQFF
len: 12; abundance: .; v_gene: TRBV15; j_gene: TRBJ2-7; CDR3aa: CATRGQSYEQYF
len: 13; abundance: .; v_gene: TRBV29-1; j_gene: TRBJ1-1; CDR3aa: CSVERDRASEAFF
len: 14; abundance: .; v_gene: TRBV25-1; j_gene: TRBJ1-4; CDR3aa: CASSERGTNEKLFF
len: 11; abundance: .; v_gene: TRBV7-9; j_gene: TRBJ2-7; CDR3aa: CASSRQDEQYF
len: 16; abundance: .; v_gene: TRBV7-2; j_gene: TRBJ2-3; CDR3aa: CASSLGERGSSDTQYF
len: 14; abundance: few; v_gene: TRBV5-1; j_gene: TRBJ2-5; CDR3aa: CASSVTGSQETQYF
len: 15; abundance: few; v_gene: TRBV7-8; j_gene: TRBJ2-2; CDR3aa: CASSQRTGSTGELFF
len: 16; abundance: many; v_gene: TRBV7-2; j_gene: TRBJ2-3; CDR3aa: CASSLDLAGSTDTQYF
len: 14; abundance: .; v_gene: TRBV7-9; j_gene: TRBJ2-6; CDR3aa: CAGLGGTGANVLTF
len: 14; abundance: .; v_gene: TRBV4-1; j_gene: TRBJ1-5; CDR3aa: CASSQDARNQPQHF
len: 15; abundance: .; v_gene: TRBV6-6; j_gene: TRBJ2-1; CDR3aa: CASSRHSGGSNEQFF
len: 18; abundance: .; v_gene: TRBV6-5; j_gene: TRBJ2-4; CDR3aa: CASSYSVGGGIAKNIQYF
len: 15; abundance: few; v_gene: TRBV15; j_gene: TRBJ2-3; CDR3aa: CATSSGTGSTDTQYF
len: 14; abundance: many; v_gene: TRBV7-9; j_gene: TRBJ2-3; CDR3aa: CASSESGGTDTQYF
len: 14; abundance: .; v_gene: TRBV20-1; j_gene: TRBJ2-4; CDR3aa: CSAPGARGLREQYF
len: 16; abundance: .; v_gene: TRBV19; j_gene: TRBJ1-1; CDR3aa: CASIVAQGVMNTEAFF
len: 15; abundance: few; v_gene: TRBV7-8; j_gene: TRBJ2-7; CDR3aa: CASSEGQGPSYEQYF
len: 11; abundance: .; v_gene: TRBV20-1; j_gene: TRBJ1-2; CDR3aa: CSARDRNGYTF
len: 18; abundance: few; v_gene: TRBV4-1; j_gene: TRBJ1-4; CDR3aa: CASSRVMGLLATNEKLFF
len: 14; abundance: .; v_gene: TRBV5-1; j_gene: TRBJ2-3; CDR3aa: CASSTGLSGDTQYF